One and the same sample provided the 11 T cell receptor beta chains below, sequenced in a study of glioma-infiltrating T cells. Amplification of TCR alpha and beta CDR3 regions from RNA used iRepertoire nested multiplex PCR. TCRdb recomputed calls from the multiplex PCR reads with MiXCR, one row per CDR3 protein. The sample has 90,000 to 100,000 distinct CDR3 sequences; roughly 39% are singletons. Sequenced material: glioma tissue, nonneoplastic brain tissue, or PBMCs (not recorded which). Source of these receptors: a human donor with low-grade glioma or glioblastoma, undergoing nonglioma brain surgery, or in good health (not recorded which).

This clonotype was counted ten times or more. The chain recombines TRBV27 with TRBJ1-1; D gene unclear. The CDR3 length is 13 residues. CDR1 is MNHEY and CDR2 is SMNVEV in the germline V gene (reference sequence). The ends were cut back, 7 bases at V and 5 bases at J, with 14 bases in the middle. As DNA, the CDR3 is TGTGCCAGCATTCTCAGCGGAGGGACTGAAGCTTTCTTT. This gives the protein CASILSGGTEAFF.

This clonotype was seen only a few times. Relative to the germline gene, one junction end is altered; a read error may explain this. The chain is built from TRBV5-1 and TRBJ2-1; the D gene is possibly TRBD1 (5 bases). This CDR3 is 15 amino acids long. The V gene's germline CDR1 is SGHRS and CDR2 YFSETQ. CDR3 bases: TGCACCAGCAGCTTGGGGCTCATCCAGGGTAATGAGCAGTTCTTC. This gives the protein CTSSLGLIQGNEQFF.

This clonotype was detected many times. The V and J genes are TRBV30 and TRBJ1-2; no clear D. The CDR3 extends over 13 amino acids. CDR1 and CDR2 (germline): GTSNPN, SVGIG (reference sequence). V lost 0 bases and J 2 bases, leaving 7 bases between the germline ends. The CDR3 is CAWSVDGNYGYTF. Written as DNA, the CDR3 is TGTGCCTGGAGTGTTGACGGAAACTATGGCTACACCTTC.

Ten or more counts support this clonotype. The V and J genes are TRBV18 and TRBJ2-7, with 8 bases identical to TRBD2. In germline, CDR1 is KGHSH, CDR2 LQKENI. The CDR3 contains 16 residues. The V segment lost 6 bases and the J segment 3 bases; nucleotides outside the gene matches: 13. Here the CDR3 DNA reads TGTGCCAGCTCCGACATCCGACTAGCGACCGGCTACGAGCAGTACTTC. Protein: CASSDIRLATGYEQYF.

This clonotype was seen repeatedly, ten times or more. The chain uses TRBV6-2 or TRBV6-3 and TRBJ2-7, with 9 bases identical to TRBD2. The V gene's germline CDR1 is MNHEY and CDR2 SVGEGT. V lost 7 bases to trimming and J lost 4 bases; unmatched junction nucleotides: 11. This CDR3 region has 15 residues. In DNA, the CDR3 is TGTGCCAGCAAAAACCCGACTAGCGGAAATTACGAGCAGTACTTC. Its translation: CASKNPTSGNYEQYF.

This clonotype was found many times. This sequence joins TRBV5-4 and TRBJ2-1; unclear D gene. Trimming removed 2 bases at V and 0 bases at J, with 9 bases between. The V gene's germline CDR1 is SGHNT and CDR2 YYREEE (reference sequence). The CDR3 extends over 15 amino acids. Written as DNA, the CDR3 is TGTGCCAGCAGCTTCAAACAGAGCTCCTACAATGAGCAGTTCTTC. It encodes CASSFKQSSYNEQFF.

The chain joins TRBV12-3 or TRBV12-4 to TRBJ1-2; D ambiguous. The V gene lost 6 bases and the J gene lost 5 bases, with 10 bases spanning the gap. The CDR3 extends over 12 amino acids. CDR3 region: CASSLWKYGYTF. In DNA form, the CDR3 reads TGTGCCAGCAGCCTGTGGAAGTATGGCTACACCTTC.

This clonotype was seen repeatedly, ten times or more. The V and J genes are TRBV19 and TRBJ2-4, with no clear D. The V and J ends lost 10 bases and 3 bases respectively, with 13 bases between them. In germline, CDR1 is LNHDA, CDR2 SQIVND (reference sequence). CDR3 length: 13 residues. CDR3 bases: TGTGCCACAACACAGTCCAGCAAAAACATTCAGTACTTC. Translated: CATTQSSKNIQYF.

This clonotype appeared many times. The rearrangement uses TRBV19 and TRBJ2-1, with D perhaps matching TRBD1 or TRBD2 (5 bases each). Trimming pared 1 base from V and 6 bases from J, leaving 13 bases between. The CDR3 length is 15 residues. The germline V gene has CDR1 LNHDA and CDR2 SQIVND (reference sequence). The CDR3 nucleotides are TGTGCCAGTAGTATAGGAGGGACGTGGGGCAATGAGCAGTTCTTC. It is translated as CASSIGGTWGNEQFF.

The DNA for the CDR3 is TGTGCCACCAGCAGCCCCTCTAGCGAGGGAGGCACAGATACGCAGTATTTT. Its translation is CATSSPSSEGGTDTQYF. This chain joins TRBV15 and TRBJ2-3; D might be TRBD2 (6 bases). V was cut by 3 bases and J by 1 base, with 17 bases left in between. The germline gives CDR1 LNHNV, CDR2 YYDKDF (reference sequence). CDR3 length: 17 amino acids.

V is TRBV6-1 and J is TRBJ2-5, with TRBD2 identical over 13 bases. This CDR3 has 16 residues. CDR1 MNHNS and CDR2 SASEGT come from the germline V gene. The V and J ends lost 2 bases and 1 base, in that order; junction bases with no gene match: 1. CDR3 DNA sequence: TGTGCCAGCAGTGAAACTAGCGGGGGGGCCCAAGAGACCCAGTACTTC. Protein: CASSETSGGAQETQYF.